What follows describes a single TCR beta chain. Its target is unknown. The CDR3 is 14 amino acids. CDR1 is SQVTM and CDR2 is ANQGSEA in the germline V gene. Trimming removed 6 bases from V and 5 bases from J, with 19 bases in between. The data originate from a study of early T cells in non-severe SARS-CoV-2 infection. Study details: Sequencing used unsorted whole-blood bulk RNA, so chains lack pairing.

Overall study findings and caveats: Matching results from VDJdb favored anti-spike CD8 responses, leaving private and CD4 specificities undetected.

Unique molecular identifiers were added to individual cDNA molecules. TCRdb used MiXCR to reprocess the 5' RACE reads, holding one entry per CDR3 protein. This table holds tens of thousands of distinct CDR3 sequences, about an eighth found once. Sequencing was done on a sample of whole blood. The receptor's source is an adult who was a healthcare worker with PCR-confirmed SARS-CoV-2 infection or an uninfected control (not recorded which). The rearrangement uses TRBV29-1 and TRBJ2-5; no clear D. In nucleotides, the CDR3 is TGCAGCGTCGCCGGGCCGTATTTGCGTGAGACCCAGTACTTC. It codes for CSVAGPYLRETQYF.